Listed below are T cell receptor beta chains from one sample, sequenced in a study of vaccination effects on CD4 cells after COVID-19. What these receptors recognize is not known. Assay: immunoSEQ multiplex PCR; the TCRdb copy retains only in-frame clones and omits some. The table records more than 60,000 clones, around 70% of them present only once. Sequencing used CD4+ T cells from PBMCs cultured without peptide, obtained after COVID-19 vaccination. These receptor sequences come from a human donor who received a COVID-19 vaccine. Each CDR3 is given with its conserved first and last residue. D genes are given only for firm matches. Where a row states a size, it is once, few, many or the class of an expanded clone; other rows omit it.

>.|TRBV3-1/TRBV3-2|TRBJ2-2|TRBD2
TGTGCCAGCAGCCAGACTAGCGGGGGCGCGAACACCGGGGAGCTGTTTTTT
CASSQTSGGANTGELFF
>few|TRBV6-5|TRBJ1-5|.
TGTGCCAGCAGTTACGACAGATATCAGCCCCAGCATTTT
CASSYDRYQPQHF
>few|TRBV29-1|TRBJ2-2|TRBD2
TGCAGCGTTGAAGAAGGGACTAGTCGGACCGGGGAGCTGTTTTTT
CSVEEGTSRTGELFF
>.|TRBV27|TRBJ2-3|.
TGTGCCAGCATCCCGGGACTCCCAGACACAGATACGCAGTATTTT
CASIPGLPDTDTQYF
>.|TRBV3-1/TRBV3-2|TRBJ2-2|.
TGTGCCAGCAGCCAAGGGGGCGTTGGCGGGGAGCTGTTTTTT
CASSQGGVGGELFF
>few|TRBV2|TRBJ1-3|TRBD1
TGTGCCAGCAGGGACACAGGGGGTGGAAACACCATATATTTT
CASRDTGGGNTIYF
>few|TRBV2|TRBJ2-1|TRBD1
TGTGCCAGCAGTGACAGGGGGCTCCCTGGCGATGAGCAGTTCTTC
CASSDRGLPGDEQFF
>few|TRBV12-3/TRBV12-4|TRBJ2-6|.
TGTGCCAGCAGACTGGCGGGGGCCAACGTCCTGACTTTC
CASRLAGANVLTF
>.|TRBV7-3|TRBJ2-5|.
TGTGCCAGCAGCCCTTACGGAGGGGGGGCCCGGGAGACCCAGTACTTC
CASSPYGGGARETQYF
>.|TRBV19|TRBJ1-4|.
TGTGCCAGTAGTATAGGAGCAGGGAGGGGAGAAAAACTGTTTTTT
CASSIGAGRGEKLFF
>.|TRBV6-1|TRBJ2-1|TRBD1
TGTGCCAGCAGTGAACCGGGACAGTACGACAATGAGCAGTTCTTC
CASSEPGQYDNEQFF
>.|TRBV24-1|TRBJ2-1|.
TGTGCCACCAGTGACGGATGGGTCTTGGACAATGAGCAGTTCTTC
CATSDGWVLDNEQFF
>.|TRBV5-1|TRBJ2-1|.
TGCGCCAGCAGCCTTGACGGCCAACCCAATGAGCAGTTCTTC
CASSLDGQPNEQFF
>.|TRBV5-8|TRBJ2-1|.
TGTGCCAGCCCATTACCTCCGGGATCGCCTATAAACAATGAGCAGTTCTTC
CASPLPPGSPINNEQFF
>.|TRBV5-1|TRBJ2-1|.
TGCGCCAGCAGCCCCACAACCGGGACCCCCAATGAGCAGTTCTTC
CASSPTTGTPNEQFF
>.|TRBV11-2|TRBJ2-3|TRBD1
TGTGCCAGCAGCTTCAAGAGCACAGGGGGAACGCAGTATTTT
CASSFKSTGGTQYF
>.|TRBV11-2|TRBJ1-5|.
TGTGCCAGCAGCTTAGATAGCAATCAGCCCCAGCATTTT
CASSLDSNQPQHF
>.|TRBV7-8|TRBJ1-2|TRBD1
TGTGCCAGCAGCTTAATTCAGGGGGCCCCTTCTTTCTATGGCTACACCTTC
CASSLIQGAPSFYGYTF
>few|TRBV20-1|TRBJ1-5|TRBD1
TGCAGTGCTAGTACAGGGGGTAGGAGCAATCAGCCCCAGCATTTT
CSASTGGRSNQPQHF
>medium-sized|TRBV13|TRBJ1-2|.
TGTGCCAGCAGCCTGGGAGGGAAAACTTGGAACTATGGCTACACCTTC
CASSLGGKTWNYGYTF
>.|TRBV5-1|TRBJ2-1|TRBD2
TGCGCCAGCAGCTTGGCCGTCCGGACTAGCCCTACCTACAATGAGCAGTTCTTC
CASSLAVRTSPTYNEQFF
>once|TRBV9|TRBJ2-2|.
TGTGCCAGCAGCGGGCTAGTCCCGAACACCGGGGAGCTGTTTTTT
CASSGLVPNTGELFF
>.|TRBV3-1/TRBV3-2|TRBJ1-6|TRBD1
TGTGCCAGCAGCCAATATGTGACAGGGTCTGATTCACCCCTCCACTTT
CASSQYVTGSDSPLHF
>.|TRBV10-3|TRBJ2-3|.
TGTGCCATCAGTGAGTCGAGGGTGACAGATACGCAGTATTTT
CAISESRVTDTQYF
>.|TRBV4-1|TRBJ1-3|.
TGCGCCAGCAGCCAAGTGGGACGGGGGCGGGAGGGAAACACCATATATTTT
CASSQVGRGREGNTIYF
>.|TRBV7-9|TRBJ2-5|TRBD2
TGTGCCAGCAGCCCCTGGACTAGCGGGGGGGGAGAGACCCAGTACTTC
CASSPWTSGGGETQYF
>.|TRBV27|TRBJ1-6|TRBD1
TGTGCCAGCAGTTCAGAAGGGACAGGATATTCACCCCTCCACTTT
CASSSEGTGYSPLHF
>.|TRBV6-5|TRBJ1-1|TRBD1
TGTGCCAGCAACGAGGGACAGGGGTCAAAAGCTTTCTTT
CASNEGQGSKAFF
>few|TRBV30|TRBJ1-3|TRBD1
TGTGCCTGGACCCTCGACAGGGTCCCAGGAAACACCATATATTTT
CAWTLDRVPGNTIYF
>.|TRBV10-3|TRBJ2-2|.
TGTGCCATCAGTGACCGGTACGGGGAGCTGTTTTTT
CAISDRYGELFF
>.|TRBV5-1|TRBJ2-5|.
TGCGCCAGCAGCTTGGCCGCAGTCCCGGGGAGGAGCGAGACCCAGTACTTC
CASSLAAVPGRSETQYF
>.|TRBV6-1|TRBJ2-5|.
TGTGCCAGCAGTGAACTTACTATGGCTATGACGGAGACCCAGTACTTC
CASSELTMAMTETQYF
>few|TRBV5-1|TRBJ1-1|.
TGCGCCAGCAGCTTGGACGGGATGATGGGGGCTGAAGCTTTCTTT
CASSLDGMMGAEAFF
>few|TRBV4-3|TRBJ2-1|TRBD1
TGCGCCAGCAGCCAAGAGATGCAGGGGGTGAATGAGCAGTTCTTC
CASSQEMQGVNEQFF
>.|TRBV27|TRBJ1-1|.
TGTGCCAGCAGTTCCCGTTGGGGTATGGGACTGCAGAACACTGAAGCTTTCTTT
CASSSRWGMGLQNTEAFF
>.|TRBV12-3/TRBV12-4|TRBJ2-3|.
TGTGCCAGCCTCCCGGACACGACAGATACGCAGTATTTT
CASLPDTTDTQYF
>.|TRBV19|TRBJ1-5|.
TGTGCCAGTAATGACAGAAAAAGACAGCCCCAGCATTTT
CASNDRKRQPQHF
>.|TRBV7-2|TRBJ2-6|.
TGTGCCAGCAGCCTACAGTCCCGCGGGGCCAACGTCCTGACTTTC
CASSLQSRGANVLTF
>.|TRBV5-1|TRBJ2-1|.
TGCGCCAGCAGCCTTTACGGGCCCCAGGCGTCGGGTGAGCAGTTCTTC
CASSLYGPQASGEQFF
>.|TRBV7-9|TRBJ1-2|TRBD1
TGTGCCAGCAGCCCGCGGACAGGGGGTTGGAACTATGGCTACACCTTC
CASSPRTGGWNYGYTF
>.|TRBV28|TRBJ2-3|TRBD2
TGTGCCATCGAGGGAGGGTCTCGCACAGATACGCAGTATTTT
CAIEGGSRTDTQYF
>once|TRBV2|TRBJ1-5|.
TGTGCCAGCAGTGACAGAAGGGGGGGGTTTGGGCCCCAGCATTTT
CASSDRRGGFGPQHF
>.|TRBV19|TRBJ1-2|.
TGTGCCAGTAGTATCGACAGAACCGCTAACTATGGCTACACCTTC
CASSIDRTANYGYTF
>.|TRBV7-3|TRBJ2-5|TRBD1
TGTGCCAGCAGTTCAGGGACAGAAGAGACCCAGTACTTC
CASSSGTEETQYF
>.|TRBV6-5|TRBJ2-5|TRBD2
TGTGCCAGCAGCGGGACTAGCGGGGGAGAGACCCAGTACTTC
CASSGTSGGETQYF
>.|TRBV3-1/TRBV3-2|TRBJ1-4|TRBD1
TGTGCCAGCAACCGACAGGGGGGTGAAAAACTGTTTTTT
CASNRQGGEKLFF
>.|TRBV6-5|TRBJ1-2|.
TGTGCCAGCAGTTACTCTGGCAGAGCTGGTGGCTACACCTTC
CASSYSGRAGGYTF
>.|TRBV15|TRBJ2-2|.
TGTGCCACCAGCAGAGATTTTCGGGGGCGGAGGTACACCGGGGAGCTGTTTTTT
CATSRDFRGRRYTGELFF
>.|TRBV19|TRBJ1-5|TRBD1
TGTGCCAGTAGTATCTATCCCAGGGGGCCAACAAAGCCCCAGCATTTT
CASSIYPRGPTKPQHF
>.|TRBV18|TRBJ1-4|.
TGTGCCAGCTCACAACGACAGGCGGCTGATGAAAAACTGTTTTTT
CASSQRQAADEKLFF